This T cell receptor (beta chain) came from a study of T cell responses to AZD1222 COVID-19 vaccine. Study-wide results and caveats: Spike-specific TCR breadth and depth both grew after two AZD1222 doses. Within unmutated variant regions lay the reported targets of nearly half of spike-specific TCRs. Donors, mostly white British, included more females; clonal diversity was possibly underestimated. There were repertoire samples only from the period after the peak T cell response.

CDR3 length equals 14 residues. Deletions cut 5 bases from V and 4 bases from J, with 14 bases between. Per the germline V gene, CDR1 is SGHTA and CDR2 is FQGNSA. On this clone itself: The antigen is not known.

Assay: immunoSEQ multiplex PCR; the TCRdb copy retains only in-frame clones and omits some. This table holds about 96,000 clones, roughly nine tenths found once. Sequencing was performed on peripheral blood, taken on day 0 of AZD1222 vaccination. The TCR sequence derives from an adult in good health. The chain has TRBV7-2 and TRBJ1-1; possibly TRBD1 for D (5 bases). DNA for the CDR3: TGTGCCAGCAGCCCCGTGCAAGGGGTCACTGAAGCTTTCTTT. Translation: CASSPVQGVTEAFF.